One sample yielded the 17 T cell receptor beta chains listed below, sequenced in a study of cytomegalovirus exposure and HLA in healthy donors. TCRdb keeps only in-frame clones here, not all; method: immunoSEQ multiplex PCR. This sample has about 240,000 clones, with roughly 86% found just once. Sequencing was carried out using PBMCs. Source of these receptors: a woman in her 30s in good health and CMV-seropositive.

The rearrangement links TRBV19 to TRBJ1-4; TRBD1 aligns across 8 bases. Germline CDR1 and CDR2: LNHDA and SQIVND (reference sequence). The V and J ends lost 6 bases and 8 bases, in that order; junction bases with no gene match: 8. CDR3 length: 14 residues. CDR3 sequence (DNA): TGTGCCAGTAGACCGACAGGGGTGGGGGAAAAACTGTTTTTT. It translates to CASRPTGVGEKLFF.

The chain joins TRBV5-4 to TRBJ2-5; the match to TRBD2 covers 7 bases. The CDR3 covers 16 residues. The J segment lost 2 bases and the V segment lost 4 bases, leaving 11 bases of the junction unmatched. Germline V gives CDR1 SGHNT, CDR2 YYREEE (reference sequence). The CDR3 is CASSQGGQGGQETQYF. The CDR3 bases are TGTGCCAGCAGCCAGGGAGGGCAGGGAGGACAAGAGACCCAGTACTTC.

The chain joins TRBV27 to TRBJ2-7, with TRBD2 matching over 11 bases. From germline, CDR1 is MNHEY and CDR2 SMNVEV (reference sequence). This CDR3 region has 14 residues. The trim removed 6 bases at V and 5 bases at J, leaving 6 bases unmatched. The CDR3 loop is CASSLLAGDDEQYF. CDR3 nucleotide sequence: TGTGCCAGCAGCCTACTAGCGGGAGATGACGAGCAGTACTTC.

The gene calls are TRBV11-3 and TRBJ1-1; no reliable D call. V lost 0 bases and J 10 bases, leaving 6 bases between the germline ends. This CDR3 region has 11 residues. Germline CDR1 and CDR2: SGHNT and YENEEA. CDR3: CASSLEEGAFF. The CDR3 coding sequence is TGTGCCAGCAGCTTAGAGGAGGGAGCTTTCTTT.

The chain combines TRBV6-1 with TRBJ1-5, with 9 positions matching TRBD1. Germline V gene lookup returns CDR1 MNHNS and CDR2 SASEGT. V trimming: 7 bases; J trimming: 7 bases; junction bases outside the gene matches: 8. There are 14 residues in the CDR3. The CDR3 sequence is CASTNDRGKQPQHF. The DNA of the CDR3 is TGTGCCAGCACCAACGACAGGGGGAAACAGCCCCAGCATTTT.

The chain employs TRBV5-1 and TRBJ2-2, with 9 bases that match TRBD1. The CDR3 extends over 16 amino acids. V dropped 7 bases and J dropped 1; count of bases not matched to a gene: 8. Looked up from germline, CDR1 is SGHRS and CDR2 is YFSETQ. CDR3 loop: CASRPGTGMNTGELFF. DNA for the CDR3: TGCGCCAGCCGTCCAGGGACAGGGATGAACACCGGGGAGCTGTTTTTT.

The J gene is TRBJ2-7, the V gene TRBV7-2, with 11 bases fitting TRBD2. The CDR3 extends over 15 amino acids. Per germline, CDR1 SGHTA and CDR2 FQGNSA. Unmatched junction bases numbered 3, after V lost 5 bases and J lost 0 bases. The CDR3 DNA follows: TGTGCCAGCAGCCCGGGGACTAGCGGCTCCTACGAGCAGTACTTC. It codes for CASSPGTSGSYEQYF.

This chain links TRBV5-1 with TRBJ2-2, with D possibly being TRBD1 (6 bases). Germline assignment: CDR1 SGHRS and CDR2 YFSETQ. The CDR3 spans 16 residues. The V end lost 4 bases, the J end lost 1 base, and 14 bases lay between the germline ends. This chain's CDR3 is CASSGGLTGNTGELFF. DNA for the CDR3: TGCGCCAGCAGCGGAGGTTTGACAGGGAACACCGGGGAGCTGTTTTTT.

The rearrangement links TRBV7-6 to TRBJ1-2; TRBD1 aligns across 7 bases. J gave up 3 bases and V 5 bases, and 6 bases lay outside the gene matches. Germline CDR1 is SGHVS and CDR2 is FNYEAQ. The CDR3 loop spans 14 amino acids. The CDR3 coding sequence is TGTGCCAGCAGCCCCAGACAGGGTGACTATGGCTACACCTTC. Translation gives CASSPRQGDYGYTF.

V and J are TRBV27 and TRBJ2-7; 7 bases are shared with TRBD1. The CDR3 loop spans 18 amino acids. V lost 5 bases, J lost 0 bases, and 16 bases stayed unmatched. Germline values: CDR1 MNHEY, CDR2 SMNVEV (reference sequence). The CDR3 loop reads CASSITPPATGLSYEQYF. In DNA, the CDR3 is TGTGCCAGCAGTATCACCCCCCCCGCGACAGGGCTCTCCTACGAGCAGTACTTC.

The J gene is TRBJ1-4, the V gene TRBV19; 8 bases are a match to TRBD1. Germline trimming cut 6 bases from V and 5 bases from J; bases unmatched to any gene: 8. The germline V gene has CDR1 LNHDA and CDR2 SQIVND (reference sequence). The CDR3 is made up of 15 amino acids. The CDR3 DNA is TGTGCCAGTAGGAGACAGGGGCCCATGAATGAAAAACTGTTTTTT. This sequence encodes CASRRQGPMNEKLFF.

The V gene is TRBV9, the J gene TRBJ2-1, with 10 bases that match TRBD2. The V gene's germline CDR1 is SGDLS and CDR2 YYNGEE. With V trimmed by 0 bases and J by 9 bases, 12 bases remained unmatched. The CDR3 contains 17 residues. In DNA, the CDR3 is TGTGCCAGCAGCGTAGTCCTAGCGGGAGTGGGGGGGGGTGAGCAGTTCTTC. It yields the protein CASSVVLAGVGGGEQFF.

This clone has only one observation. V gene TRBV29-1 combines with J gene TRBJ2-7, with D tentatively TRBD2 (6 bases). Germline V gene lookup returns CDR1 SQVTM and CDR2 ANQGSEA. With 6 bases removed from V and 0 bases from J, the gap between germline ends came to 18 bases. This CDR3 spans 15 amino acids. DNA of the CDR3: TGCAGCGTGGGGACTCTGACAGCGAACTCCTACGAGCAGTACTTC. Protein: CSVGTLTANSYEQYF.

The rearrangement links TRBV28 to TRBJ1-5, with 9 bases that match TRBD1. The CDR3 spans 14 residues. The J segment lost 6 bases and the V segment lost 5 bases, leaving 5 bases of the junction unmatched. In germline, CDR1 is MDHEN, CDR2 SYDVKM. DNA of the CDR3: TGTGCCAGCAGTCTGGGACAGGGCACTCAGCCCCAGCATTTT. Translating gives CASSLGQGTQPQHF.

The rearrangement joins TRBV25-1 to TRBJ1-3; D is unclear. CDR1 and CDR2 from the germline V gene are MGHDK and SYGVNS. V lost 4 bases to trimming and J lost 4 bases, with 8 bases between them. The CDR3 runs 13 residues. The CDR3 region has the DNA TGTGCCAGCAGTGCGGCAGGAGGAAACACCATATATTTT. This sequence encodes CASSAAGGNTIYF.

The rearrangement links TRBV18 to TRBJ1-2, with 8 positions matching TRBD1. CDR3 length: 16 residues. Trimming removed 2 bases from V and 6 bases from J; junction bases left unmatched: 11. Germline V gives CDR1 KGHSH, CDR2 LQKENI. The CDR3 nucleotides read TGTGCCAGCTCACCATCGCCCGGACAGGGAAAGGATGGCTACACCTTC. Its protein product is CASSPSPGQGKDGYTF.

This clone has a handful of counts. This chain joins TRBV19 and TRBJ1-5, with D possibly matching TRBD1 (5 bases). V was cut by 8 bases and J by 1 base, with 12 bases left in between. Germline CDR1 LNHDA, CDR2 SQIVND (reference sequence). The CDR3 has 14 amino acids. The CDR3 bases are TGTGCCAGTCAAGGGGTCGGGAGCAATCAGCCCCAGCATTTT. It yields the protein CASQGVGSNQPQHF.